Below are 20 T cell receptor beta chains sequenced from a single sample in a study of early T cells in non-severe SARS-CoV-2 infection. TCRdb used MiXCR to reprocess the 5' RACE reads, holding one entry per CDR3 protein. The profile shows around 80,000 distinct CDR3 sequences, 13% of them singletons. The sample consisted of whole blood. These receptors all come from an adult who was a healthcare worker with PCR-confirmed SARS-CoV-2 infection or an uninfected control (not recorded which).

This clonotype occurred a few times. The chain combines TRBV6-5 with TRBJ2-1, with TRBD1 matching 9 bases. The CDR3 has 15 amino acids. The V gene end was trimmed by 6 bases and the J gene end by 2 bases; junction bases not matched to a gene: 5. Germline values: CDR1 MNHEY, CDR2 SVGAGI. CDR3 amino acids: CASRRTGDAYNEQFF. In nucleotides, the CDR3 is TGTGCCAGCAGGAGGACAGGGGACGCCTACAATGAGCAGTTCTTC.

The chain has TRBV10-3 and TRBJ2-5; D is possibly TRBD1 (6 bases). Deletions cut 6 bases from V and 4 bases from J, with 21 bases between. This CDR3 region has 16 residues. From germline, CDR1 is ENHRY and CDR2 SYGVKD. The chain's CDR3 is CAISAAQGSYRETQYF. CDR3 nucleotides: TGTGCCATCAGCGCCGCACAGGGCTCATACCGAGAGACCCAGTACTTC.

This clonotype showed up many times. The chain recombines TRBV29-1 with TRBJ2-3; D call uncertain. Trimming took off 4 bases at V and 6 bases at J, with 14 bases between the two ends. From germline, CDR1 is SQVTM and CDR2 ANQGSEA. This CDR3 has 13 residues. CDR3 region: CSVGVKMGDTQYF. Written as DNA, the CDR3 is TGCAGCGTTGGGGTAAAAATGGGGGATACGCAGTATTTT.

This clonotype was recorded at least ten times. The chain carries TRBV7-2 and TRBJ1-6; D not certain. Between the trimmed V and J ends, which lost 1 base and 9 bases, there was a span of 7 bases. CDR3 length: 13 residues. Germline assignment: CDR1 SGHTA and CDR2 FQGNSA. The CDR3 reads CASSLGRASPLHF. In DNA, the CDR3 is TGTGCCAGCAGCTTAGGGAGGGCTTCACCCCTCCACTTT.

This clonotype was recorded a few times. The chain couples TRBV20-1 to TRBJ2-1; D is tentatively TRBD1 or TRBD2 (5 bases each). This CDR3 comprises 12 residues. The germline gives CDR1 DFQATT, CDR2 SNEGSKA (reference sequence). V was shortened by 8 bases and J by 10 bases, with 18 bases between the two germline ends. CDR3 sequence (DNA): TGCAGTCCGGGACCCCCGGAATCGGAGCAGTTCTTC. It yields the protein CSPGPPESEQFF.

The table lists this clonotype with many counts. This chain connects TRBV6-5 to TRBJ1-4, with 7 bases aligning to TRBD1. The CDR3 sequence is 15 residues long. The germline V gene has CDR1 MNHEY and CDR2 SVGAGI. Trimming removed 5 bases from V and 3 bases from J; junction bases left unmatched: 6. The CDR3 DNA reads as TGTGCCAGCAGTAACAAGGGACAGCCTAATGAAAAACTGTTTTTT. Encoded protein: CASSNKGQPNEKLFF.

The V and J genes are TRBV5-6 and TRBJ2-7; TRBD1 is a possible D gene (5 bases). Deletions cut 0 bases from V and 0 bases from J, with 16 bases between. There are 17 residues in the CDR3. Germline CDR1 SGHDT, CDR2 YYEEEE. The DNA for the CDR3 is TGTGCCAGCAGCTTGGTGAACCTCAGGGATAGCTCCTACGAGCAGTACTTC. Protein product: CASSLVNLRDSSYEQYF. The variable domain in full, with the rest retrieved from reference TRBV5-6 and TRBJ2-7, is DAGVTQSPTHLIKTRGQQVTLRCSPKSGHDTVSWYQQALGQGPQFIFQYYEEEERQRGNFPDRFSGHQFPNYSSELNVNALLLGDSALYLCASSLVNLRDSSYEQYFGPGTRLTVT.

V gene TRBV29-1 combines with J gene TRBJ1-2; 7 positions agree with TRBD1. V shed 4 bases and J 3 bases; nucleotides not matched to a gene: 5. Germline-derived CDR1 and CDR2 are SQVTM and ANQGSEA. The CDR3 loop spans 13 amino acids. CDR3 bases: TGCAGCGTTGTTAAGGGGGCAGACTATGGCTACACCTTC. Translated: CSVVKGADYGYTF.

V is TRBV7-2 and J is TRBJ2-4; D unresolved. Germline values: CDR1 SGHTA, CDR2 FQGNSA. V was clipped by 2 bases and J by 0 bases, with 14 bases between them. This CDR3 has 17 amino acids. The CDR3 DNA reads as TGTGCCAGCAGCTTACCTATGGGGTCACTAGCCAAAAACATTCAGTACTTC. Residues: CASSLPMGSLAKNIQYF.

In its sample, this clonotype was seen a few times. V gene TRBV12-3 or TRBV12-4 combines with J gene TRBJ2-7; D uncertain. The V end lost 5 bases, the J end lost 3 bases, and 5 bases lay between the germline ends. The CDR3 sequence is 11 residues long. As DNA, the CDR3 is TGTGCCAGCAGTCTAAACTACGAGCAGTACTTC. Translating gives CASSLNYEQYF.

About this clonotype: The CDR3 end shows no conserved phenylalanine or tryptophan, and so a read error is likely. The J gene is TRBJ2-3, the V gene TRBV30, with no clear D. V gave up 1 base and J gave up 6 bases, with 8 bases separating them. CDR1 is GTSNPN and CDR2 is SVGIG in the germline V gene (reference sequence). The CDR3 is 12 residues long. The CDR3 nucleotides read TGTGCCTGGAGTGAATTTGGGGATACGCAGTATCTT. It is translated as CAWSEFGDTQYL.

This clonotype was seen at least ten times. This rearrangement joins TRBV29-1 to TRBJ2-1; 8 nucleotides align to TRBD1. CDR1 and CDR2 from the germline V gene are SQVTM and ANQGSEA. CDR3 length: 14 residues. The V segment lost 7 bases and the J segment 4 bases; nucleotides outside the gene matches: 9. The CDR3 sequence: CSADRGRRYNEQFF. The CDR3 coding sequence is TGCAGCGCAGACAGGGGCCGTAGGTACAATGAGCAGTTCTTC.

This chain uses TRBV5-1 with TRBJ1-1; 7 bases align to TRBD1. The junction had 8 bases not matched to a gene; V was cut back by 6 bases and J by 3 bases. The CDR3 sequence is 14 residues long. The V gene's germline CDR1 is SGHRS and CDR2 YFSETQ. The CDR3 here is CASNPSDRDTEAFF. Here the CDR3 DNA reads TGCGCCAGCAACCCCTCAGACAGGGACACTGAAGCTTTCTTT.

The J gene is TRBJ2-1, the V gene TRBV29-1; a possible D gene is TRBD1 (5 bases). Germline CDR1 and CDR2: SQVTM and ANQGSEA. Trimming took off 6 bases at V and 0 bases at J, with 6 bases between the two ends. This CDR3 has 12 amino acids. As DNA, the CDR3 is TGCAGCGTCGACAGCTCCTACAATGAGCAGTTCTTC. This translates into CSVDSSYNEQFF.

This clonotype came up a few times. This chain joins TRBV29-1 and TRBJ1-3; D unresolved. Trimming removed 8 bases from V and 9 bases from J, with 8 bases in between. This CDR3 is built from 9 residues. The germline gives CDR1 SQVTM, CDR2 ANQGSEA. In DNA, the CDR3 is TGCAGCCCCCGCGTCACCATATATTTT. Residues: CSPRVTIYF.

This CDR3 reads CASRRLAGGNADTQYF. The CDR3 DNA sequence: TGTGCCAGCAGAAGACTAGCGGGAGGGAACGCAGATACGCAGTATTTT. The chain recombines TRBV27 with TRBJ2-3, with 14 bases matching TRBD2. The CDR3 consists of 16 residues. The V segment lost 6 bases and the J segment 4 bases; nucleotides outside the gene matches: 6. Germline V gene lookup returns CDR1 MNHEY and CDR2 SMNVEV (reference sequence).

This clonotype was picked up many times. The rearrangement uses TRBV3-1 and TRBJ1-1, with a possible D match to TRBD1 (6 bases). This CDR3 has 14 amino acids. Germline-derived CDR1 and CDR2 are LGHDT and YNNKEL (reference sequence). V was cut by 4 bases and J by 4 bases, with 13 bases left in between. The CDR3, as DNA: TGTGCCAGCAGCCTAAGACAGGAGTCCACTGAAGCTTTCTTT. Protein: CASSLRQESTEAFF.

This clonotype was observed many times. V usage is TRBV7-2 and J usage is TRBJ2-3; D call uncertain. Between the trimmed V and J ends, which lost 6 bases and 5 bases, there was a span of 18 bases. There are 15 residues in the CDR3. The germline V gene has CDR1 SGHTA and CDR2 FQGNSA. The CDR3: CASSLDRPLEDTQYF. In nucleotides, the CDR3 is TGTGCCAGCAGTTTGGACCGCCCCCTCGAAGATACGCAGTATTTT.

This clonotype was picked up a small number of times. This sequence joins TRBV20-1 and TRBJ2-1; 9 bases agree with TRBD2. Trimming cost V 3 bases and J 8 bases; bases outside gene matches: 8. This CDR3 spans 14 amino acids. Germline assignment: CDR1 DFQATT and CDR2 SNEGSKA (reference sequence). CDR3 sequence: CSASLAGGPDEQFF. In DNA, the CDR3 is TGCAGTGCTAGTCTCGCGGGGGGGCCTGATGAGCAGTTCTTC.

The CDR3 loop reads CASSPHGGTPLPGNTIYF. Written as DNA, the CDR3 is TGTGCCAGCAGTCCCCATGGGGGGACTCCCCTACCTGGAAACACCATATATTTT. V is TRBV28 and J is TRBJ1-3, with a possible D match to TRBD1 (5 bases). Germline loops: CDR1 MDHEN, CDR2 SYDVKM. The V end was cut by 5 bases, the J end by 2 bases, with 22 bases between. The CDR3 is made up of 18 amino acids.